These 16 T cell receptor beta chains share one sample of origin, sequenced in a study of type 1 regulatory T cells. From the reads, TCRdb called clonotypes with MiXCR, one entry per CDR3 protein. The sample gives 20,000 to 25,000 distinct CDR3 sequences, roughly half of which show up once; around 5% is in the top ten. The antigens of these receptors remain unknown. The sequencing input was cultured T cells, either the whole culture or a sorted T cell fraction (not recorded which). The receptors were gathered from a human donor in good health.

The chain carries TRBV11-2 and TRBJ1-1; D is unclear. Between the trimmed V and J ends, which lost 0 bases and 4 bases, there was a span of 6 bases. The CDR3 has 13 amino acids. The germline CDR1 and CDR2 sequences are SGHAT and FQNNGV. The CDR3 reads CASSLDALTEAFF. The DNA of the CDR3 is TGTGCCAGCAGCTTAGACGCGCTCACTGAAGCTTTCTTT.

This clonotype has only a few counts. V gene TRBV5-4 combines with J gene TRBJ2-1, with D tentatively TRBD2 (6 bases). CDR1 SGHNT and CDR2 YYREEE come from the germline V gene (reference sequence). The V gene lost 3 bases and the J gene lost 4 bases, with 11 bases spanning the gap. This CDR3 has 14 residues. CDR3 coding DNA: TGTGCCAGCAGCTCAACGGGAGTATACAATGAGCAGTTCTTC. It translates to CASSSTGVYNEQFF.

The chain uses TRBV3-1 and TRBJ1-5; D not certain. CDR1 LGHDT and CDR2 YNNKEL come from the germline V gene (reference sequence). This CDR3 region has 15 residues. V was shortened by 0 bases and J by 0 bases, with 6 bases between the two germline ends. The CDR3 protein is CASSQDLGSNQPQHF. The CDR3 nucleotides read TGTGCCAGCAGCCAAGATCTCGGTAGCAATCAGCCCCAGCATTTT.

This clonotype was found a few times. This chain uses TRBV4-2 with TRBJ2-3; a possible D gene is TRBD2 (6 bases). There are 16 residues in the CDR3. Germline V gene data show CDR1 as LGHNA and CDR2 as YNFKEQ. The ends were cut back, 4 bases at V and 7 bases at J, with 21 bases in the middle. DNA of the CDR3: TGTGCCAGCAGCCTCCGTAGCGGAACCGTAGAAAATACGCAGTATTTT. It yields the protein CASSLRSGTVENTQYF.

This clonotype occurred once. This chain links TRBV5-4 with TRBJ1-2; D unresolved. The V end was cut by 4 bases, the J end by 1 base, with 11 bases between. The CDR3 spans 14 residues. Germline CDR1 and CDR2: SGHNT and YYREEE (reference sequence). For the CDR3, the DNA is TGTGCCAGCAGCCCCACGATGGTTAACTATGGCTACACCTTC. It codes for CASSPTMVNYGYTF.

CDR3 nucleotides: TGTGCCAGCTCACCACCGAGCCGGGCGGGGACTGAAGCTTTCTTT. Translated, it gives CASSPPSRAGTEAFF. The rearrangement uses TRBV18 and TRBJ1-1; unclear D gene. Germline CDR1 is KGHSH and CDR2 is LQKENI. V shed 0 bases and J shed 5 bases, with 13 bases lying between them. This CDR3 spans 15 amino acids.

The chain carries TRBV6-6 and TRBJ1-5; D is unresolved. V gave up 5 bases and J gave up 0 bases, with 11 bases separating them. This CDR3 has 15 residues. CDR1 is MNHNY and CDR2 is SVGAGI in the germline V gene (reference sequence). The CDR3 sequence is CASSRREGSNQPQHF. The CDR3 bases are TGTGCCAGCAGTCGTAGAGAGGGTAGCAATCAGCCCCAGCATTTT.

J is TRBJ2-2 and V is TRBV20-1, with D unclear. The V gene lost 0 bases and the J gene lost 7 bases, with 12 bases spanning the gap. The CDR3 has 14 residues. The germline V gene encodes CDR1 DFQATT and CDR2 SNEGSKA (reference sequence). The CDR3: CSARDPSRGGELFF. The CDR3 DNA follows: TGCAGTGCTAGAGATCCAAGTCGAGGCGGGGAGCTGTTTTTT.

The rearrangement joins TRBV3-1 to TRBJ2-7; perhaps TRBD1 as D (5 bases). This CDR3 has 11 amino acids. V lost 5 bases to trimming and J lost 7 bases, with 9 bases between them. Germline V gene data show CDR1 as LGHDT and CDR2 as YNNKEL (reference sequence). CDR3 sequence: CASSGRGEQYF. CDR3 sequence (DNA): TGTGCCAGCAGCGGAAGGGGTGAGCAGTACTTC.

Note on this clonotype: The germline gene is not matched at one end of the junction; a read error may be the cause. The chain has TRBV28 and TRBJ2-7; D is ambiguous. This CDR3 spans 16 amino acids. The germline gives CDR1 MDHEN, CDR2 SYDVKM. CDR3 DNA sequence: TGTGCCAGTAGTTCCGGTGGACCACCTAAGACTTACGAGCAGTACTTC. It specifies CASSSGGPPKTYEQYF. Full variable domain (outside the CDR3, taken from reference TRBV28 and TRBJ2-7): DVKVTQSSRYLVKRTGEKVFLECVQDMDHENMFWYRQDPGLGLRLIYFSYDVKMKEKGDIPEGYSVSREKKERFSLILESASTNQTSMYLCASSSGGPPKTYEQYFGPGTRLTVT.

The gene calls are TRBV6-2 or TRBV6-3 and TRBJ1-6; TRBD1 aligns across 9 bases. Trimming at V came to 6 bases and at J to 7 bases, leaving 7 bases not matched to a gene. Germline CDR1 MNHEY, CDR2 SVGEGT. The CDR3 covers 15 residues. The CDR3 coding sequence is TGTGCCAGCAGACTTGCCGGGACAGGGAATTCACCCCTCCACTTT. It translates to CASRLAGTGNSPLHF.

DNA of the CDR3: TGTGCCAGCAGCCCAAGAGCCCTTCTCCTCTCTGGAAACACCATATATTTT. This codes for CASSPRALLLSGNTIYF. The chain uses TRBV7-8 and TRBJ1-3; D call uncertain. The CDR3 contains 17 residues. Germline lookup yields CDR1 SGHVS and CDR2 FQNEAQ. V gave up 5 bases and J gave up 0 bases, with 17 bases separating them.

The rearrangement uses TRBV12-3 or TRBV12-4 and TRBJ2-1; the D gene is possibly TRBD2 (7 bases). Deletions cut 5 bases from V and 3 bases from J, with 20 bases between. CDR3 length equals 17 residues. The CDR3 DNA sequence: TGTGCCAGCAGTCTCAGGGGATCGGGGGGTCTCTACAATGAGCAGTTCTTC. This sequence encodes CASSLRGSGGLYNEQFF.

This clonotype has at least ten counts. V is TRBV6-5 and J is TRBJ1-6; TRBD1 aligns across 7 bases. J gave up 6 bases and V 5 bases, and 10 bases lay outside the gene matches. There are 16 residues in the CDR3. Per the germline V gene, CDR1 is MNHEY and CDR2 is SVGAGI. The CDR3 region has the DNA TGTGCCAGCAGTCCGCTGCCGGGACAGAGTAATTCACCCCTCCACTTT. Translated: CASSPLPGQSNSPLHF.

The chain has TRBV2 and TRBJ1-1; no reliable D call. The CDR3 consists of 13 residues. The V and J ends lost 2 bases and 3 bases respectively, with 7 bases between them. Germline V gene sequence: CDR1 SNHLY, CDR2 FYNNEI. CDR3 sequence (DNA): TGTGCCAGCAGTGAACTAGAGGACACTGAAGCTTTCTTT. This gives the protein CASSELEDTEAFF.

By share, this clonotype ranks as medium-sized. The chain combines TRBV7-2 with TRBJ2-7, with 7 bases identical to TRBD1. Germline loops: CDR1 SGHTA, CDR2 FQGNSA. The CDR3 spans 14 residues. J gave up 1 base and V 4 bases, and 4 bases lay outside the gene matches. The CDR3 loop is CASSSRQGSYEQYF. In nucleotides, the CDR3 is TGTGCCAGCAGCTCCCGACAGGGATCCTACGAGCAGTACTTC.